This T cell receptor (beta chain) appears in the sequencing data of a study of shared clonotypes between healthy human individuals. Overall study: A donor's plate count was three for CD4 naive and three for CD4 memory; CD8 naive had two and CD8 memory one.

Libraries were prepared by immunoSEQ multiplex PCR; TCRdb keeps only in-frame clonotypes and omits some of them. Seen here are more than 2 million clones, 90% to 95% observed once, and the top ten hold 0.1% to 0.15%. The CDR3 has 14 residues. V gave up 4 bases and J gave up 1 base, with 11 bases separating them. Germline CDR1 is SGHDT and CDR2 is YYEEEE. This TCR came from a man in his late teens or twenties in good health. The chain is built from TRBV5-6 and TRBJ1-1; possibly TRBD1 for D (5 bases). The material sequenced was naive CD4+ T cells sorted from blood. Regarding subset: CD45RA+ positively selected. The CDR3 DNA follows: TGTGCCAGCAGCCTGGGACTGCAGAACACTGAAGCTTTCTTT. This sequence encodes CASSLGLQNTEAFF.